The present T cell receptor beta chain was sequenced within a study of blood T cell repertoires in COVID-19. The assay was immunoSEQ multiplex PCR, and TCRdb's table has in-frame clones only and misses some. Of over 95,000 clones in the sample, roughly four fifths were seen once. The TCR sequence derives from a human donor in a cohort sampled during active COVID-19. Sequencing was done on a sample of peripheral blood.

The CDR3: CAWSGGWVDNQPQHF. In nucleotides, the CDR3 is TGTGCCTGGAGTGGCGGATGGGTGGACAATCAGCCCCAGCATTTT. This chain connects TRBV30 to TRBJ1-5; D gene ambiguous. V was shortened by 1 base and J by 3 bases, with 13 bases between the two germline ends. The CDR3 totals 15 residues. Germline CDR1 GTSNPN, CDR2 SVGIG (reference sequence).